This TCR beta chain comes out of a study of beta chain features in type 1 diabetes. The study, taken as a whole, reports: Among all four CD4+ subsets, Type 1 diabetes patients had TCRB CDR3s that were moderately but significantly shorter. Fewer insertions but more deletions were seen at VDJ junctions in type 1 diabetes patients.

Averaging about 120 mL, one heparinised blood draw was given by each donor. The CDR3 spans 14 residues. Trimming shortened V by 3 bases and J by 6 bases, and 12 bases separated the two germline ends. Germline lookup yields CDR1 PRHDT and CDR2 FYEKMQ (reference sequence). This clone has more than one count but fewer than ten. Antigen unknown. Of the isolated RNA, all was reverse transcribed, and so the sequenced material was expressed TCRB transcripts. Data came from immunoSEQ multiplex PCR; TCRdb stores just in-frame clones and leaves some out. In the table there are 300,000 to 450,000 clones, about 12% of which are singletons.

The chain joins TRBV13 to TRBJ2-1; possible D gene TRBD1, 5 bases. Input material: naive CD4+ T cells from blood. This clonotype was sampled from a woman in her late teens or twenties with type 1 diabetes. The CDR3 DNA sequence: TGTGCCAGCAGCTTTGGTTGGGGCTTCAATGAGCAGTTCTTC. This gives the protein CASSFGWGFNEQFF.